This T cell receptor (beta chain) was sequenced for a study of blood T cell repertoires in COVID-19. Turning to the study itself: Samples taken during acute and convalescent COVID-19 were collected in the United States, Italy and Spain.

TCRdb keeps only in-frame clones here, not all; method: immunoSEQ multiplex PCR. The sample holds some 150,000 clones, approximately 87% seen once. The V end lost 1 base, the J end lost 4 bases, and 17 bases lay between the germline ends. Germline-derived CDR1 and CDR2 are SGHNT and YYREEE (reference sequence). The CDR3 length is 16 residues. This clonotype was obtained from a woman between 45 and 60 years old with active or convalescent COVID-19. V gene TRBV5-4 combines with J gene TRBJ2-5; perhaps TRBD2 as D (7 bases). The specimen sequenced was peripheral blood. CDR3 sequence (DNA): TGTGCCAGCAGCTTGCTCTTGGGGGGGGCGGTAGAGACCCAGTACTTC. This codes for CASSLLLGGAVETQYF.